This T cell receptor (beta chain) was observed in a study of T cells in Graves' hyperthyroidism and ophthalmopathy. TCR beta CDR3 regions were amplified from RNA. During a first-round RT-PCR of the TCR CDR3, the HTBI primer set was used. TCRdb reanalysed the multiplex PCR reads using MiXCR and keeps one entry per CDR3 protein. The sample lists 400,000 or so distinct CDR3 sequences, nearly 15% occurring once. After removal of 7 bases from V and 7 bases from J, the junction contained 7 bases not matched to a gene. This CDR3 has 13 residues. Germline lookup yields CDR1 MNHEY and CDR2 SVGEGT. The sample was blood. The receptor's source is a woman aged 60 to 75 with Graves' ophthalmopathy. V gene TRBV6-2 or TRBV6-3 combines with J gene TRBJ1-5; TRBD1 aligns across 7 bases. The CDR3 loop is CASTLRGWQPQHF. As DNA, the CDR3 is TGTGCCAGCACTCTCAGGGGGTGGCAGCCCCAGCATTTT.